This T cell receptor beta chain was captured in a study of cytomegalovirus exposure and HLA in healthy donors. This CDR3 has 19 amino acids. Germline lookup yields CDR1 SGHVS and CDR2 FQNEAQ. The junction had 8 bases not matched to a gene; V was cut back by 0 bases and J by 2 bases. The PCR used 60 Vbeta and 13 Jbeta primers. TCRdb's copy holds only in-frame clones and misses some; the assay was immunoSEQ multiplex PCR. The profile covers about 95,000 clones, with over 70% appearing a single time and approximately 11% taken by the ten largest. The sequencing sample was made of PBMCs. This receptor was taken from a man aged 18 to 35 in good health and CMV-seropositive. The gene calls are TRBV7-8 and TRBJ2-5; the match to TRBD2 covers 14 bases. The CDR3 loop reads CASSLAPGLAGGKQETQYF. For the CDR3, the DNA is TGTGCCAGCAGCTTAGCGCCAGGACTAGCGGGGGGCAAACAAGAGACCCAGTACTTC.